This T cell receptor (beta chain) comes out of a study of OX40 agonist ivuxolimab in advanced cancers. Study context: Ivuxolimab doses were 0.01, 0.1, 0.3, 1.5, 3 or 10 mg/kg every 2 weeks. Points from the study as a whole: On average, CD8+ T cells showed a greater number of expanded clones than CD4+.

Turning to this clone: The antigen remains undetermined.

Systemic immunosuppression or autoimmune disease history was grounds to exclude patients. The assay was immunoSEQ multiplex PCR, and TCRdb's table has in-frame clones only and misses some. The sample shows 35,000 to 45,000 clones, 70% to 90% of them seen only once. This CDR3 is 14 amino acids long. V lost 5 bases and J lost 1; bases outside the gene matches: 6. From germline, CDR1 is GTSNPN and CDR2 SVGIG (reference sequence). This chain uses TRBV30 with TRBJ2-3; 7 nucleotides agree with TRBD1. Material: CD4+ or CD8+ T cells sorted from blood, obtained in a trial of the OX40 agonist ivuxolimab. The receptor was isolated from an adult with an advanced solid tumor such as melanoma, head and neck, liver or kidney cancer. The CDR3 bases are TGTGCCTGGTCAGATGGACAGGGCACAGATACGCAGTATTTT. It encodes CAWSDGQGTDTQYF.